Each of the 21 T cell receptor beta chains below was sequenced from the same sample in a study of cytomegalovirus exposure and HLA in healthy donors. The PCR made use of 60 Vbeta and 13 Jbeta primers. Here immunoSEQ multiplex PCR was the method, and the copy in TCRdb shows in-frame clones only, minus some. Among about 38,000 clones listed, about nine tenths were seen once. Specimen: PBMCs. The receptors originated from a middle-aged woman in good health and CMV-seropositive.

This clone appeared a few times. This rearrangement joins TRBV18 to TRBJ1-1; D is unresolved. The germline V gene has CDR1 KGHSH and CDR2 LQKENI. The V end was cut by 11 bases, the J end by 10 bases, with 11 bases between. The length of the CDR3 is 9 residues. The DNA for the CDR3 is TGTGCCGGACTCACCCGAGCTTTCTTT. This sequence encodes CAGLTRAFF.

This sequence joins TRBV18 and TRBJ1-1, with TRBD1 matching 8 bases. The CDR3 length is 15 residues. With V trimmed by 3 bases and J by 5 bases, 8 bases remained unmatched. Germline CDR1 is KGHSH and CDR2 is LQKENI. The CDR3 coding sequence is TGTGCCAGCTCACCCGCAGGGGGCGCGGGGACTGAAGCTTTCTTT. Translating gives CASSPAGGAGTEAFF.

CDR3 loop: CASSPDIFAQETQYF. In nucleotides, the CDR3 is TGTGCCAGCAGTCCCGACATCTTCGCCCAAGAGACCCAGTACTTC. V and J are TRBV2 and TRBJ2-5; D gene unclear. Trimming pared 5 bases from V and 1 base from J, leaving 14 bases between. Per the germline V gene, CDR1 is SNHLY and CDR2 is FYNNEI. This CDR3 is built from 15 residues. Complete variable domain (other parts from reference TRBV2 and TRBJ2-5): EPEVTQTPSHQVTQMGQEVILRCVPISNHLYFYWYRQILGQKVEFLVSFYNNEISEKSEIFDDQFSVERPDGSNFTLKIRSTKLEDSAMYFCASSPDIFAQETQYFGPGTRLLVL.

This chain connects TRBV7-6 to TRBJ1-6, with 8 bases aligning to TRBD1. Trimming at V came to 5 bases and at J to 7 bases, leaving 7 bases not matched to a gene. The CDR3 spans 15 residues. Germline CDR1 and CDR2: SGHVS and FNYEAQ. CDR3 nucleotide sequence: TGTGCCAGCAGCACAGGGGGTTTAGGCAATTCACCCCTCCACTTT. Its translation: CASSTGGLGNSPLHF.

The chain links TRBV6-5 to TRBJ2-2, with 7 bases identical to TRBD1. Trimming removed 6 bases from V and 1 base from J; junction bases left unmatched: 5. The CDR3 sequence is 15 residues long. Germline-derived CDR1 and CDR2 are MNHEY and SVGAGI. CDR3 DNA: TGTGCCAGCAGGTCGGGACAGCTGAACACCGGGGAGCTGTTTTTT. Amino acid sequence: CASRSGQLNTGELFF.

The chain uses TRBV6-1 and TRBJ1-2; D unresolved. Germline lookup yields CDR1 MNHNS and CDR2 SASEGT. The CDR3 is 13 amino acids. V gave up 6 bases and J gave up 8 bases, with 16 bases separating them. Here the CDR3 DNA reads TGTGCCAGCAGCCATGAGGGTCCAAGAGGCTACACCTTC. It yields the protein CASSHEGPRGYTF.

The J gene is TRBJ1-3, the V gene TRBV5-6; no clear D. There are 18 residues in the CDR3. V shed 0 bases and J shed 0 bases, with 16 bases lying between them. Germline lookup yields CDR1 SGHDT and CDR2 YYEEEE. In DNA, the CDR3 is TGTGCCAGCAGCTTGGCCGGAGGCAGCTTCTTCTCTGGAAACACCATATATTTT. Amino acid sequence: CASSLAGGSFFSGNTIYF.

The chain combines TRBV11-2 with TRBJ2-7, with 9 bases that match TRBD2. Germline lookup yields CDR1 SGHAT and CDR2 FQNNGV. Germline trimming cut 7 bases from V and 5 bases from J; bases unmatched to any gene: 9. This CDR3 comprises 14 residues. The CDR3 sequence is CASTIVAGEHEQYF. The CDR3 bases are TGTGCCAGCACCATAGTAGCGGGAGAACACGAGCAGTACTTC.

This chain links TRBV7-2 with TRBJ1-1; TRBD1 matches at 9 bases. Germline V gene lookup returns CDR1 SGHTA and CDR2 FQGNSA. The CDR3 has 18 amino acids. The junction had 13 bases not matched to a gene; V was cut back by 5 bases and J by 0 bases. The CDR3 nucleotides read TGTGCCAGCAGCCTAAGGGCGGGGACAGGGAGTTTGAACACTGAAGCTTTCTTT. Its translation is CASSLRAGTGSLNTEAFF.

V usage is TRBV19 and J usage is TRBJ1-2, with a possible D match to TRBD1 (5 bases). The CDR3 sequence is 13 residues long. V lost 7 bases and J lost 6, with 15 bases in between. Germline loops: CDR1 LNHDA, CDR2 SQIVND (reference sequence). The CDR3 DNA follows: TGTGCCAGTACCCTGGACAAAATCGATGGCTACACCTTC. Translation: CASTLDKIDGYTF.

This chain uses TRBV30 with TRBJ1-2; a weak D match, TRBD1 (5 bases). CDR1 is GTSNPN and CDR2 is SVGIG in the germline V gene (reference sequence). The ends were cut back, 2 bases at V and 4 bases at J, with 14 bases in the middle. This CDR3 is built from 14 residues. DNA of the CDR3: TGTGCCTGGAGTAATCGGGGGTCCGGCTATGGCTACACCTTC. Amino acids: CAWSNRGSGYGYTF.

The chain employs TRBV30 and TRBJ1-5; D not certain. Germline-derived CDR1 and CDR2 are GTSNPN and SVGIG (reference sequence). Trimming removed 2 bases at V and 3 bases at J, with 11 bases between. CDR3 size: 14 residues. This chain's CDR3 is CAWSYGAANQPQHF. CDR3 in DNA: TGTGCCTGGAGTTACGGAGCAGCCAATCAGCCCCAGCATTTT.

The V and J genes are TRBV4-1 and TRBJ2-4; TRBD2 agrees at 11 bases. V lost 1 base and J lost 10; bases outside the gene matches: 12. Germline V gene lookup returns CDR1 MGHRA and CDR2 YSYEKL. The CDR3 loop spans 17 amino acids. The CDR3 here is CASSQALTPGLAAIQYF. DNA for the CDR3: TGCGCCAGCAGCCAAGCTCTTACTCCGGGACTAGCGGCAATTCAGTACTTC.

The chain is built from TRBV28 and TRBJ1-4; D remains ambiguous. This CDR3 spans 14 amino acids. V dropped 5 bases and J dropped 8 bases, with 15 bases sitting between them. Germline CDR1 reads MDHEN; CDR2 reads SYDVKM. CDR3 sequence: CASSTPGLREKLFF. DNA for the CDR3: TGTGCCAGCAGTACCCCGGGTTTGAGGGAAAAACTGTTTTTT.

This CDR3 reads CASSLATDNEQFF. The CDR3 DNA reads as TGTGCCAGCAGCTTAGCTACAGACAATGAGCAGTTCTTC. The gene calls are TRBV7-2 and TRBJ2-1, with unresolved D. The V and J ends lost 0 bases and 5 bases respectively, with 5 bases between them. The CDR3 contains 13 residues. CDR1 SGHTA and CDR2 FQGNSA come from the germline V gene.

The genes are TRBV11-2 and TRBJ1-1; 7 bases are shared with TRBD1. V was pared by 7 bases and J by 10 bases, with 9 bases of the junction left unmatched. The germline gives CDR1 SGHAT, CDR2 FQNNGV. This CDR3 is built from 12 residues. DNA of the CDR3: TGTGCCAGCACCTCACGGACAGGAAGAGCTTTCTTT. Residues: CASTSRTGRAFF. The full variable domain, completed using reference TRBV11-2 and TRBJ1-1, is EAGVAQSPRYKIIEKRQSVAFWCNPISGHATLYWYQQILGQGPKLLIQFQNNGVVDDSQLPKDRFSAERLKGVDSTLKIQPAKLEDSAVYLCASTSRTGRAFFGQGTRLTVV.

The chain recombines TRBV10-1 with TRBJ1-1; TRBD1 aligns across 7 bases. CDR1 WNHNN and CDR2 SYGVQD come from the germline V gene (reference sequence). The CDR3 consists of 17 residues. With V trimmed by 4 bases and J by 0 bases, 11 bases remained unmatched. The CDR3 reads CASSAHATDRMNTEAFF. DNA for the CDR3: TGCGCCAGCAGTGCCCACGCCACGGACAGGATGAACACTGAAGCTTTCTTT.

V gene TRBV5-1 combines with J gene TRBJ1-2; D unresolved. The CDR3 sequence is 15 residues long. V lost 0 bases and J lost 3, with 12 bases in between. Germline assignment: CDR1 SGHRS and CDR2 YFSETQ. CDR3 sequence: CASSLVGGKDYGYTF. CDR3 coding DNA: TGCGCCAGCAGCTTGGTAGGAGGGAAGGACTATGGCTACACCTTC.

This clone was found a few times. J is TRBJ2-7 and V is TRBV27; TRBD1 is a possible D gene (6 bases). Looked up from germline, CDR1 is MNHEY and CDR2 is SMNVEV (reference sequence). This CDR3 spans 14 amino acids. V was pared by 5 bases and J by 3 bases, with 14 bases between. The CDR3 sequence: CASSPTGTHYEQYF. The CDR3 coding sequence is TGTGCCAGCAGTCCAACCGGGACACACTACGAGCAGTACTTC.

CDR3 nucleotides: TGTGCCAGCAGTGGGAGGCCACCGAACACCGGGGAGCTGTTTTTT. This gives the protein CASSGRPPNTGELFF. The chain combines TRBV6-1 with TRBJ2-2; TRBD2 is a possible D gene (5 bases). The germline CDR1 and CDR2 sequences are MNHNS and SASEGT. The CDR3 sequence is 15 residues long. V was shortened by 4 bases and J by 0 bases, with 9 bases between the two germline ends.

The chain employs TRBV7-9 and TRBJ1-2, with no clear D. The CDR3 is made up of 14 amino acids. The germline V and J ends were trimmed by 10 bases and 1 base, with 16 bases remaining between them. Looked up from germline, CDR1 is SEHNR and CDR2 is FQNEAQ (reference sequence). CDR3: CAIGDVDVNYGYTF. Written as DNA, the CDR3 is TGTGCCATCGGGGATGTTGATGTTAACTATGGCTACACCTTC.